The 11 T cell receptor beta chains reported below all come from one sample, sequenced in a study of T-cell memory formation after mild COVID-19. From the 5' RACE reads, TCRdb called clonotypes with MiXCR, one entry per CDR3 protein. The profile covers about 560,000 distinct CDR3 sequences, with 17% appearing a single time and about 7.5% taken by the ten largest. The sample taken for sequencing was PBMCs or a T cell subset sorted from them (not recorded which). All receptors come from an adult woman who had mild COVID-19 (a few samples of this study predate the infection). Cell type and time point are not known.

CDR3 amino acids: CAWRDRRTGELFF. The DNA for the CDR3 is TGTGCCTGGAGGGATAGGCGAACCGGGGAGCTGTTTTTT. V and J are TRBV30 and TRBJ2-2, with no clear D. The CDR3 contains 13 residues. Germline loops: CDR1 GTSNPN, CDR2 SVGIG (reference sequence). Trimming removed 3 bases at V and 5 bases at J, with 10 bases between.

This clonotype was observed a handful of times. The J gene is TRBJ1-2, the V gene TRBV12-3 or TRBV12-4; 8 bases fit TRBD1. V lost 6 bases to trimming and J lost 7 bases; unmatched junction nucleotides: 13. The CDR3 is 15 amino acids. CDR3 in amino acids: CASRPGQGRLVGYTF. In DNA, the CDR3 is TGTGCCAGCAGGCCAGGACAGGGAAGATTGGTTGGCTACACCTTC.

This clonotype was counted a single time. The chain has TRBV10-3 and TRBJ2-1, with no clear D. V lost 4 bases and J lost 5, with 21 bases in between. The germline V gene encodes CDR1 ENHRY and CDR2 SYGVKD. CDR3 length equals 17 residues. CDR3 DNA: TGTGCCATCAGTGGTCTCTCTGGCCGTCCAGTAGACAATGAGCAGTTCTTC. It yields the protein CAISGLSGRPVDNEQFF.

This clonotype was counted a few times. The chain carries TRBV15 and TRBJ2-2, with D perhaps TRBD2 (7 bases). The CDR3 has 16 amino acids. The V end was cut by 1 base, the J end by 4 bases, with 13 bases between. The germline gives CDR1 LNHNV, CDR2 YYDKDF (reference sequence). CDR3 sequence reads: CATSRGTGRGTGELFF. The CDR3 DNA sequence: TGTGCCACCAGCAGAGGAACAGGGAGGGGCACCGGGGAGCTGTTTTTT.

This clonotype has only a few counts. The gene calls are TRBV6-2 or TRBV6-3 and TRBJ2-1; no reliable D call. The germline V gene encodes CDR1 MNHEY and CDR2 SVGEGT. CDR3 length: 15 residues. V lost 6 bases, J lost 8 bases, and 20 bases lay in between. The CDR3 DNA reads TGTGCCAGCAGGCCTACACTACCGATGAGCCATGAGCAGTTCTTC. It codes for CASRPTLPMSHEQFF.

CDR3 residues: CASSQTSGPYEQYF. The CDR3 DNA is TGTGCCAGCAGCCAAACTAGCGGTCCCTACGAGCAGTACTTC. The J gene is TRBJ2-7, the V gene TRBV9, with TRBD2 matching 8 bases. Germline CDR1 SGDLS, CDR2 YYNGEE. This CDR3 is built from 14 residues. The J segment lost 2 bases and the V segment lost 4 bases, leaving 5 bases of the junction unmatched.

The chain links TRBV7-3 to TRBJ1-1; no clear D. This CDR3 contains 14 residues. Per the germline V gene, CDR1 is SGHTA and CDR2 is FQGTGA. V shed 4 bases and J shed 8 bases, with 17 bases lying between them. CDR3 loop: CASSSEPNGREAFF. The CDR3 DNA reads as TGTGCCAGCAGCTCAGAACCCAACGGCAGGGAAGCTTTCTTT.

DNA of the CDR3: TGTGCCAGCAGCTTAGGGAACGCGGGACCTTACAATGAGCAGTTCTTC. Protein product: CASSLGNAGPYNEQFF. V is TRBV7-2 and J is TRBJ2-1; tentatively, D is TRBD2 (6 bases). Trimming took 1 base from V and 4 from J, leaving 14 bases between them. CDR1 and CDR2 from the germline V gene are SGHTA and FQGNSA. This CDR3 is 16 amino acids long. Full variable domain (remainder filled in from reference TRBV7-2 and TRBJ2-1): GAGVSQSPSNKVTEKGKDVELRCDPISGHTALYWYRQSLGQGLEFLIYFQGNSAPDKSGLPSDRFSAERTGGSVSTLTIQRTQQEDSAVYLCASSLGNAGPYNEQFFGPGTRLTVL.

This clonotype was detected a few times. This sequence joins TRBV7-6 and TRBJ2-1, with 15 bases identical to TRBD2. This CDR3 is built from 14 residues. Looked up from germline, CDR1 is SGHVS and CDR2 is FNYEAQ. Germline trimming cut 1 base from V and 14 bases from J; bases unmatched to any gene: 3. The CDR3 nucleotides read TGTGCCAGCAGCTTAGGGACTAGCGGGGGGGCCAAGTTCTTC. Encoded protein: CASSLGTSGGAKFF. The full variable domain, in which reference TRBV7-6 and TRBJ2-1 provide the parts outside the CDR3, is GAGVSQSPRYKVTKRGQDVALRCDPISGHVSLYWYRQALGQGPEFLTYFNYEAQQDKSGLPNDRFSAERPEGSISTLTIQRTEQRDSAMYRCASSLGTSGGAKFFGPGTRLTVL.

This clonotype occurred a few times. The rearrangement joins TRBV20-1 to TRBJ2-3, with D possibly matching TRBD2 (5 bases). Germline V lookup: CDR1 DFQATT, CDR2 SNEGSKA (reference sequence). This CDR3 is 14 amino acids long. Deletions cut 1 base from V and 0 bases from J, with 8 bases between. The CDR3 bases are TGCAGTGCTAGAGCGGGATCAAGCACAGATACGCAGTATTTT. This encodes CSARAGSSTDTQYF.

The V gene is TRBV4-1, the J gene TRBJ2-3, with D tentatively TRBD1 (5 bases). CDR1 and CDR2 (germline): MGHRA, YSYEKL. This CDR3 has 17 residues. Trimming left V 0 bases short and J 0 bases short, with 13 bases between. Written as DNA, the CDR3 is TGCGCCAGCAGCCAAGAGGGGTCGGACATAAGCACAGATACGCAGTATTTT. This codes for CASSQEGSDISTDTQYF.